The T cell receptor beta chain under discussion was sequenced for a study of T cell responses to AZD1222 COVID-19 vaccine. The table came from immunoSEQ multiplex PCR; TCRdb's copy has only in-frame clones and leaves some out. Of approximately 150,000 clones in the sample, about 91% are singletons; the top ten hold roughly 2%. CDR3 length equals 15 residues. V trimming: 2 bases; J trimming: 4 bases; junction bases outside the gene matches: 5. Germline loops: CDR1 SGHTA, CDR2 FQGTGA. A note on this clone: Its antigen is still unknown.

Study conclusions and caveats: It was only after the peak T cell response that any repertoires were sampled. Among AZD1222 vaccinees, only six were seropositive at baseline. Targets within unmutated variant regions were reportedly found for nearly half of spike-specific TCRs.

Here the sequenced sample was peripheral blood, taken on day 0 of AZD1222 vaccination. J is TRBJ2-7 and V is TRBV7-3; 10 nucleotides align to TRBD1. The TCR was taken from an adult in good health. The CDR3 loop reads CASSLSRDRGYEQYF. CDR3 nucleotide sequence: TGTGCCAGCAGCTTATCCCGGGACAGGGGATACGAGCAGTACTTC.